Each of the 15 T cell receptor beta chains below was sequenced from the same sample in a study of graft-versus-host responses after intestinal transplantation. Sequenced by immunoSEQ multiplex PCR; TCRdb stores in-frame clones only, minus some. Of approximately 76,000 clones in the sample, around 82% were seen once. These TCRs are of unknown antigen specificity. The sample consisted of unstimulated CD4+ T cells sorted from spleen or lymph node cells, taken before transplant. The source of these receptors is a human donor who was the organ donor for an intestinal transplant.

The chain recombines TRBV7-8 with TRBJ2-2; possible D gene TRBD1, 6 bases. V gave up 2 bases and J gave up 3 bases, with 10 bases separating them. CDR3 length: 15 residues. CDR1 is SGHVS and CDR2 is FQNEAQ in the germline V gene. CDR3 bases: TGTGCCAGCAGCTTAATGCAGGGGTACACCGGGGAGCTGTTTTTT. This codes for CASSLMQGYTGELFF.

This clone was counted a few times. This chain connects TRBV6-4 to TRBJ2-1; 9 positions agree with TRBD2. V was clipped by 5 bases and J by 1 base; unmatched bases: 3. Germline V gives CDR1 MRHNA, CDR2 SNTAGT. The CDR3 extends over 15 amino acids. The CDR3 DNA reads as TGTGCCAGCAGTTTCACTAGCGGGTCCTACAATGAGCAGTTCTTC. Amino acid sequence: CASSFTSGSYNEQFF.

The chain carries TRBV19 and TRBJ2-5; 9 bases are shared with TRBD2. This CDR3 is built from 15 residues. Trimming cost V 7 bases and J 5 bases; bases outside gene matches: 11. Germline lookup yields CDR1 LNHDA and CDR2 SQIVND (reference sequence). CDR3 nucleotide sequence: TGTGCCAGTACGATTAGCGGGGGCCCCGGGGAGACCCAGTACTTC. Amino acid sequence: CASTISGGPGETQYF.

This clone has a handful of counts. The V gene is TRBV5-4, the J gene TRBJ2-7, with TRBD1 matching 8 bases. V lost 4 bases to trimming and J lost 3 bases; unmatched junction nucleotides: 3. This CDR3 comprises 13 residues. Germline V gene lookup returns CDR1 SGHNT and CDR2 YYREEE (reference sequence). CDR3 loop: CASSLDRDYEQYV. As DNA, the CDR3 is TGTGCCAGCAGCCTGGACAGGGACTACGAGCAGTACGTC.

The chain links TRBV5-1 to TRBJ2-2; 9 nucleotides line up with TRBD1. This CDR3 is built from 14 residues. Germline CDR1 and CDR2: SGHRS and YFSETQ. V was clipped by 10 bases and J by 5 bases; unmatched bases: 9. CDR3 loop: CAGKRGTGTGELFF. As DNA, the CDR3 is TGCGCCGGCAAAAGGGGGACAGGGACCGGGGAGCTGTTTTTT.

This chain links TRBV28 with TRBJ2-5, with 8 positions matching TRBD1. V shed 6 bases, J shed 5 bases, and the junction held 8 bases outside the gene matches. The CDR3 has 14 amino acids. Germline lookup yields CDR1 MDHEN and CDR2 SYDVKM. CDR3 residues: CASRTGQGWETQYF. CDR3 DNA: TGTGCCAGCAGGACAGGACAGGGCTGGGAGACCCAGTACTTC.

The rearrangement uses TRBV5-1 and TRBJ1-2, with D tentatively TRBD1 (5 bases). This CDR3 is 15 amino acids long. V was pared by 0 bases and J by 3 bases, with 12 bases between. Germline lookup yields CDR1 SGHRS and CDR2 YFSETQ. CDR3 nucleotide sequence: TGCGCCAGCAGCTTGGCCAAGGCAGGGCACTATGGCTACACCTTC. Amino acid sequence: CASSLAKAGHYGYTF.

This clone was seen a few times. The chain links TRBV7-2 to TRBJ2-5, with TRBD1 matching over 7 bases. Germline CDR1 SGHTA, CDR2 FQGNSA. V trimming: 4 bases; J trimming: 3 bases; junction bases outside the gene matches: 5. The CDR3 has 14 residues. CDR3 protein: CASSSQGVEETQYF. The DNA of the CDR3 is TGTGCCAGCAGCTCCCAGGGGGTAGAAGAGACCCAGTACTTC.

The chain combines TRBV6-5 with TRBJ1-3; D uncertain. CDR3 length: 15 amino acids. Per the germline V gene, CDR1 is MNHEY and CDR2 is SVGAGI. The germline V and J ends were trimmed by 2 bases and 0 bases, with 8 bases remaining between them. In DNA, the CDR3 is TGTGCCAGCAGTTACGAAGGACTCTCTGGAAACACCATATATTTT. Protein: CASSYEGLSGNTIYF.

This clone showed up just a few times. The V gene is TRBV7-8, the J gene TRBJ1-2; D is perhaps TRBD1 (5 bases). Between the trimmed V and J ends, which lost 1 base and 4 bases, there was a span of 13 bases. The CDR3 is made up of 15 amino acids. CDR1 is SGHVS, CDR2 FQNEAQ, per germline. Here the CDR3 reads CASSLERGLPYGYTF. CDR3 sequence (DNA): TGTGCCAGCAGCTTAGAGCGGGGCCTCCCCTATGGCTACACCTTC. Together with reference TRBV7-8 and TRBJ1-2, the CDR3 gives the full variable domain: GAGVSQSPRYKVAKRGQDVALRCDPISGHVSLFWYQQALGQGPEFLTYFQNEAQLDKSGLPSDRFFAERPEGSVSTLKIQRTQQEDSAVYLCASSLERGLPYGYTFGSGTRLTVV.

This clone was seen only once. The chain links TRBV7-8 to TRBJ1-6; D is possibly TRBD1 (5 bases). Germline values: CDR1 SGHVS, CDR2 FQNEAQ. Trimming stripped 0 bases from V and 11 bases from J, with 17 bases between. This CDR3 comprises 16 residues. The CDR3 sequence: CASSLAGGSLGAPLHF. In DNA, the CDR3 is TGTGCCAGCAGCTTAGCGGGGGGTTCCCTTGGGGCACCCCTCCACTTT.

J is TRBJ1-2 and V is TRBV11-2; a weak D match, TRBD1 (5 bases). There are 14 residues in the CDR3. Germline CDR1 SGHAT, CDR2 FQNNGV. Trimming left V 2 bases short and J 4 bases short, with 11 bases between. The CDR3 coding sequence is TGTGCCAGCAGCTTATTGGGGGAGGGCTATGGCTACACCTTC. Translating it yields CASSLLGEGYGYTF.

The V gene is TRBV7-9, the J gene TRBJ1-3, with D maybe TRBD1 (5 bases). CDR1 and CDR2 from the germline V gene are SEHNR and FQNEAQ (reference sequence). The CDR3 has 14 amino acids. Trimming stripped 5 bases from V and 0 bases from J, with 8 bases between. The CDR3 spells CASSQGLSGNTIYF. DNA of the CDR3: TGTGCCAGCAGCCAGGGCCTCTCTGGAAACACCATATATTTT.

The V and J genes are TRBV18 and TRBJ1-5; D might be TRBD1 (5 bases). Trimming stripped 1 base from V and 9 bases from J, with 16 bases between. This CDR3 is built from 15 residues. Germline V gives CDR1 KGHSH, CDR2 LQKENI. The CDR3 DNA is TGTGCCAGCTCACCACGCGGTCAGGACAAATGGCCCCAGCATTTT. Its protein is CASSPRGQDKWPQHF.

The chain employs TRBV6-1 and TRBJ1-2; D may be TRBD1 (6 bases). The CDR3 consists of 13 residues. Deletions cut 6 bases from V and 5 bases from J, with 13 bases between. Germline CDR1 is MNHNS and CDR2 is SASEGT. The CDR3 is CASSLTGPYGYTF. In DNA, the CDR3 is TGTGCCAGCAGCTTGACAGGCCCATATGGCTACACCTTC.